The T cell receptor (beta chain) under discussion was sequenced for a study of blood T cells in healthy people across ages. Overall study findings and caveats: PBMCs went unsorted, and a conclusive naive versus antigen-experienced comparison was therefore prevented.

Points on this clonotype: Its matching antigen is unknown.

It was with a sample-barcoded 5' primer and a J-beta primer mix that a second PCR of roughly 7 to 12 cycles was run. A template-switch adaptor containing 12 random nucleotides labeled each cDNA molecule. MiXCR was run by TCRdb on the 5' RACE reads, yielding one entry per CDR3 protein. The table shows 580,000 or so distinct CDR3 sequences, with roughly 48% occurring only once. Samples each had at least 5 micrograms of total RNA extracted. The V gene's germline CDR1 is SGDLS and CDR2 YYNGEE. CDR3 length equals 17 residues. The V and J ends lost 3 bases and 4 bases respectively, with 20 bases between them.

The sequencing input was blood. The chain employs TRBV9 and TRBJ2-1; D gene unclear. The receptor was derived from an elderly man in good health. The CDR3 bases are TGTGCCAGCAGCGGCACTCCAATTAAAAACCAATACAATGAGCAGTTCTTC. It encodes CASSGTPIKNQYNEQFF.